This TCR beta chain was sequenced during a study of post-analysis software for immune sequencing data. This clonotype was recorded a few times. Antigen unknown. Unique-molecular-identifier-tagged TCR beta cDNA libraries were used. Input of about 0.9 to 10 million T cells yielded approximately 500,000 cDNA molecules. TCRdb independently ran MiXCR on the PCR reads; one entry per CDR3 protein. In the table there are hundreds of thousands of distinct CDR3 sequences, less than 35% of which are singletons. Whole-study findings and limits: Patients had higher frequencies than controls of five TRBV segments, including TRBV5-6, TRBV5-1 and TRBV20-1.

Per the germline V gene, CDR1 is SEHNR and CDR2 is FQNEAQ (reference sequence). V was shortened by 3 bases and J by 5 bases, with 10 bases between the two germline ends. The CDR3 is made up of 14 amino acids. This sequence originates from a girl aged 5-17 years with multiple sclerosis. The genes are TRBV7-9 and TRBJ1-4, with D tentatively TRBD1 (6 bases). Material: blood. This chain's CDR3 is CASSLWGANEKLFF. CDR3 nucleotides: TGTGCCAGCAGCTTGTGGGGGGCGAATGAAAAACTGTTTTTT.